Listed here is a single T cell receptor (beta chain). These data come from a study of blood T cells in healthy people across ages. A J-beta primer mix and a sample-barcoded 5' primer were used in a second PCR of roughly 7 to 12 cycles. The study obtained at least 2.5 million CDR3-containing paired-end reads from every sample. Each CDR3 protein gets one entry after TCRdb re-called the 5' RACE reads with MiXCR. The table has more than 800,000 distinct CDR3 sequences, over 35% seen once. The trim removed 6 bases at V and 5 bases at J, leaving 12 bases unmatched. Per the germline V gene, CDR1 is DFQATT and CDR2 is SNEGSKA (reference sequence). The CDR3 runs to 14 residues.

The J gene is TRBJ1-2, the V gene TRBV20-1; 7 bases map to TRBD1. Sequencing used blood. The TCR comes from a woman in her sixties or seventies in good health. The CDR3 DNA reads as TGCAGTGCGGGGGGGAGGGACAGATTATATGGCTACACCTTC. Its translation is CSAGGRDRLYGYTF.